The 22 T cell receptor beta chains presented below share a single source sample, sequenced in a study of beta chain features in type 1 diabetes. Study-wide results and limits: Among patients with Type 1 diabetes, TCRB CDR3s were moderately but significantly shorter in every one of the four CD4+ subsets.

These TCRs are of unknown antigen specificity. Expressed TCRB transcripts were sequenced because the isolated RNA had all been reverse transcribed beforehand. Libraries were prepared by immunoSEQ multiplex PCR; TCRdb keeps only in-frame clonotypes and omits some of them. The table records roughly 160,000 clones, approximately 8.1% of them present only once. Sequencing input: central memory CD4+ T cells from blood. The receptors shown here come from a woman in her forties with type 1 diabetes.

This chain uses TRBV7-2 with TRBJ1-1; no clear D. Germline V gives CDR1 SGHTA, CDR2 FQGNSA. The CDR3 runs to 14 residues. V lost 3 bases, J lost 1 base, and 9 bases lay in between. The chain's CDR3 is CASSFSTGNTEAFF. The CDR3 nucleotides read TGTGCCAGCAGCTTCTCGACGGGGAACACTGAAGCTTTCTTT.

This clone was counted only a few times. CDR3 sequence (DNA): TGTGCCAGCTCACCTTGGACGGAGCGGGATGGCTACACCTTC. Amino acid sequence: CASSPWTERDGYTF. This rearrangement joins TRBV18 to TRBJ1-2; D call uncertain. The V gene's germline CDR1 is KGHSH and CDR2 LQKENI. The CDR3 loop spans 14 amino acids. Trimming stripped 3 bases from V and 6 bases from J, with 14 bases between. The variable domain in full, with the rest retrieved from reference TRBV18 and TRBJ1-2, is NAGVMQNPRHLVRRRGQEARLRCSPMKGHSHVYWYRQLPEEGLKFMVYLQKENIIDESGMPKERFSAEFPKEGPSILRIQQVVRGDSAAYFCASSPWTERDGYTFGSGTRLTVV.

The chain joins TRBV7-8 to TRBJ1-2; D call uncertain. The germline V gene encodes CDR1 SGHVS and CDR2 FQNEAQ. The CDR3 is 15 amino acids. V was trimmed by 1 base and J by 3 bases, leaving 12 bases between them. The CDR3 spells CASSLGTPLDYGYTF. The DNA for the CDR3 is TGTGCCAGCAGCTTAGGAACACCCCTAGACTATGGCTACACCTTC. The complete variable domain, with remaining parts taken from reference TRBV7-8 and TRBJ1-2, reads GAGVSQSPRYKVAKRGQDVALRCDPISGHVSLFWYQQALGQGPEFLTYFQNEAQLDKSGLPSDRFFAERPEGSVSTLKIQRTQQEDSAVYLCASSLGTPLDYGYTFGSGTRLTVV.

This chain uses TRBV28 with TRBJ1-3, with D possibly being TRBD1 (6 bases). Between the trimmed V and J ends, which lost 6 bases and 1 base, there was a span of 13 bases. Germline CDR1 MDHEN, CDR2 SYDVKM. This CDR3 has 15 amino acids. CDR3 coding DNA: TGTGCCAGCAGCCCCCTTGGACAGTCTGGAAACACCATATATTTT. It codes for CASSPLGQSGNTIYF.

This clone was seen only a few times. The J gene is TRBJ2-1, the V gene TRBV30; the D gene is possibly TRBD2 (6 bases). V was trimmed by 5 bases and J by 5 bases, leaving 16 bases between them. CDR1 is GTSNPN, CDR2 SVGIG, per germline (reference sequence). The CDR3 is 14 residues long. In DNA, the CDR3 is TGTGCCTGGGGCCAATGGGGAGGTAACAATGAGCAGTTCTTC. It codes for CAWGQWGGNNEQFF.

Points on this clone: A far larger clone is one nucleotide away, so this likely arose from a read error. The chain uses TRBV11-2 and TRBJ2-7, with TRBD1 as a possible D gene (6 bases). The CDR3 spans 12 residues. Germline lookup yields CDR1 SGHAT and CDR2 FQNNGV. The V and J ends lost 6 bases and 3 bases respectively, with 9 bases between them. The CDR3 region is CASRSQGYEQYF. DNA of the CDR3: TGTGCCAGCAGGTCACAGGGCTACGAGCAGTACTTC. The complete variable domain, with remaining parts taken from reference TRBV11-2 and TRBJ2-7, reads EAGVAQSPRYKIIEKRQSVAFWCNPISGHATLYWYQQILGQGPKLLIQFQNNGVVDDSQLPKDRFSAERLKGVDSTLKIQPAKLEDSAVYLCASRSQGYEQYFGPGTRLTVT.

The chain employs TRBV28 and TRBJ2-3; 11 bases fit TRBD2. Germline V gene lookup returns CDR1 MDHEN and CDR2 SYDVKM. The CDR3 length is 14 residues. V was pared by 7 bases and J by 10 bases, with 10 bases of the junction left unmatched. The CDR3 region has the DNA TGTGCCAGCACCTTCGGACTAGCGGGTCCTTCGCAGTATTTT. Its protein product is CASTFGLAGPSQYF. The variable domain in full, completed from reference TRBV28 and TRBJ2-3, reads DVKVTQSSRYLVKRTGEKVFLECVQDMDHENMFWYRQDPGLGLRLIYFSYDVKMKEKGDIPEGYSVSREKKERFSLILESASTNQTSMYLCASTFGLAGPSQYFGPGTRLTVL.

The rearrangement joins TRBV28 to TRBJ1-2, with TRBD1 matching 7 bases. CDR1 and CDR2 from the germline V gene are MDHEN and SYDVKM. The CDR3 is 15 amino acids. After removal of 4 bases from V and 6 bases from J, the junction contained 11 bases not matched to a gene. The CDR3: CASSSVGQAWNGYTF. In DNA, the CDR3 is TGTGCCAGCAGTTCGGTAGGACAGGCCTGGAATGGCTACACCTTC.

This sequence joins TRBV29-1 and TRBJ2-7, with D uncertain. V was cut by 1 base and J by 5 bases, with 6 bases left in between. The germline CDR1 and CDR2 sequences are SQVTM and ANQGSEA. The CDR3 loop spans 11 amino acids. The CDR3 is CSVEAGNEQYF. The DNA for the CDR3 is TGCAGCGTTGAAGCAGGAAACGAGCAGTACTTC.

This chain connects TRBV5-4 to TRBJ1-2; the match to TRBD1 covers 7 bases. Germline V lookup: CDR1 SGHNT, CDR2 YYREEE (reference sequence). V shed 0 bases and J 7 bases; nucleotides not matched to a gene: 6. The CDR3 loop spans 14 amino acids. The DNA for the CDR3 is TGTGCCAGCAGCTTGGGCGAGGGGGCGGGTGGCTACACCTTC. Translating it yields CASSLGEGAGGYTF.

This clone was found a few times. This chain joins TRBV5-1 and TRBJ1-2, with no clear D. CDR3 size: 14 residues. With 3 bases removed from V and 6 bases from J, the gap between germline ends came to 15 bases. CDR1 is SGHRS and CDR2 is YFSETQ in the germline V gene. CDR3 residues: CASSSGEEAHGYTF. In DNA form, the CDR3 reads TGCGCCAGCAGCTCTGGCGAGGAGGCCCATGGCTACACCTTC.

This clone has just a few counts. V and J are TRBV5-4 and TRBJ1-2; a weak D match, TRBD1 (6 bases). CDR3 length: 13 residues. The germline CDR1 and CDR2 sequences are SGHNT and YYREEE (reference sequence). V lost 4 bases and J lost 7, with 14 bases in between. The CDR3 DNA is TGTGCCAGCAGCGTACAGGGAGTGGCTGGCTACACCTTC. As protein: CASSVQGVAGYTF.

The sample holds a few counts of this clone. The CDR3 DNA reads as TGTGCCAGCAGCCTCGGGACTAGAGGGGCAGATACGCAGTATTTT. Protein sequence: CASSLGTRGADTQYF. The V call is TRBV7-2, the J call TRBJ2-3, with 8 positions matching TRBD2. The length of the CDR3 is 15 residues. CDR1 and CDR2 from the germline V gene are SGHTA and FQGNSA. V lost 5 bases to trimming and J lost 4 bases; unmatched junction nucleotides: 8.

The CDR3 nucleotides read TGTGCCAGCAGCTTAGCGGACAGGAACACCGGGGAGCTGTTTTTT. It codes for CASSLADRNTGELFF. The chain is built from TRBV7-9 and TRBJ2-2, with D maybe TRBD1 (6 bases). The germline gives CDR1 SEHNR, CDR2 FQNEAQ (reference sequence). V was cut by 0 bases and J by 1 base, with 6 bases left in between. This CDR3 spans 15 amino acids.

This clone was counted only a few times. The chain uses TRBV6-6 and TRBJ1-2; D is perhaps TRBD1 (6 bases). With 6 bases removed from V and 4 bases from J, the gap between germline ends came to 12 bases. Germline CDR1 and CDR2: MNHNY and SVGAGI (reference sequence). The CDR3 extends over 13 amino acids. In DNA form, the CDR3 reads TGTGCCAGCAGACCCACAGGGTTCTATGGCTACACCTTC. Protein product: CASRPTGFYGYTF.

The table lists this clone with a few counts. The chain links TRBV11-1 to TRBJ1-1; D unclear. The CDR3 has 15 amino acids. Germline CDR1 reads SGHAT; CDR2 reads FQDESV (reference sequence). The ends were cut back, 2 bases at V and 3 bases at J, with 13 bases in the middle. The CDR3 region has the DNA TGTGCCAGCAGCTTAAGCCGTCAGGTGGACACTGAAGCTTTCTTT. Amino acids: CASSLSRQVDTEAFF.

J is TRBJ1-2 and V is TRBV9; 7 bases match TRBD1. From germline, CDR1 is SGDLS and CDR2 YYNGEE. The CDR3 is 14 amino acids. Germline trimming cut 3 bases from V and 6 bases from J; bases unmatched to any gene: 8. The CDR3 nucleotides are TGTGCCAGCAGCGAGCTGGACAGGACAGATGGCTACACCTTC. This encodes CASSELDRTDGYTF.

The table lists this clone with many counts. The chain uses TRBV29-1 and TRBJ2-3, with D tentatively TRBD2 (5 bases). Germline V gene lookup returns CDR1 SQVTM and CDR2 ANQGSEA. The CDR3 consists of 13 residues. V lost 7 bases to trimming and J lost 0 bases, with 11 bases between them. CDR3 nucleotides: TGCAGCGCCGTGGGCGGGAGCACAGATACGCAGTATTTT. Its translation is CSAVGGSTDTQYF.

This chain joins TRBV9 and TRBJ2-3; no clear D gene. The CDR3 length is 15 residues. Germline V gene data show CDR1 as SGDLS and CDR2 as YYNGEE. V dropped 4 bases and J dropped 6 bases, with 18 bases sitting between them. The CDR3 region has the DNA TGTGCCAGCAGCCGTAGCCTGGGTGGTACGGATACGCAGTATTTT. Protein sequence: CASSRSLGGTDTQYF.

This clone occurred a few times. The genes are TRBV6-1 and TRBJ2-7; maybe TRBD1 (6 bases). V lost 6 bases and J 0 bases, leaving 15 bases between the germline ends. Germline loops: CDR1 MNHNS, CDR2 SASEGT. The CDR3 has 15 residues. The CDR3, as DNA: TGTGCCAGCAGACAGGGTTTTGGGGGCTCCTACGAGCAGTACTTC. It encodes CASRQGFGGSYEQYF.

The chain couples TRBV28 to TRBJ2-1; perhaps TRBD1 as D (6 bases). CDR3 length equals 14 residues. The ends were cut back, 5 bases at V and 1 base at J, with 9 bases in the middle. Germline CDR1 reads MDHEN; CDR2 reads SYDVKM. The CDR3 nucleotides read TGTGCCAGCAGTCTCAGGGGATCCTACAATGAGCAGTTCTTC. Residues: CASSLRGSYNEQFF. The entire variable domain, with the rest obtained from reference TRBV28 and TRBJ2-1, is as follows: DVKVTQSSRYLVKRTGEKVFLECVQDMDHENMFWYRQDPGLGLRLIYFSYDVKMKEKGDIPEGYSVSREKKERFSLILESASTNQTSMYLCASSLRGSYNEQFFGPGTRLTVL.

Only a few counts were recorded for this clone. The rearrangement links TRBV4-1 to TRBJ2-7, with a weak D call TRBD1 (6 bases). This CDR3 contains 15 residues. With 3 bases removed from V and 1 base from J, the gap between germline ends came to 13 bases. CDR1 and CDR2 (germline): MGHRA, YSYEKL. CDR3 residues: CASSQADRLSYEQYF. Written as DNA, the CDR3 is TGCGCCAGCAGCCAGGCCGACAGGCTTTCCTACGAGCAGTACTTC.